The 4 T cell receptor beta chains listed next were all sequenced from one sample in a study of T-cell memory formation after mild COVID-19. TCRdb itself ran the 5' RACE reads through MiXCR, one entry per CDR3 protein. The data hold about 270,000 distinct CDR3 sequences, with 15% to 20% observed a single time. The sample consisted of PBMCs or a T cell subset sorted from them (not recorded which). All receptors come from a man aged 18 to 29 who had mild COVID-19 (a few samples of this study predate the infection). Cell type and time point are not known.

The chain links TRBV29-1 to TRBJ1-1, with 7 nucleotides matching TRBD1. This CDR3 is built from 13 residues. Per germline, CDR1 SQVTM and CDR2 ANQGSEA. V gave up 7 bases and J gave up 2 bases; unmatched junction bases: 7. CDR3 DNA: TGCAGCGCCACGACAGGGTTCAACACTGAAGCTTTCTTT. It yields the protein CSATTGFNTEAFF.

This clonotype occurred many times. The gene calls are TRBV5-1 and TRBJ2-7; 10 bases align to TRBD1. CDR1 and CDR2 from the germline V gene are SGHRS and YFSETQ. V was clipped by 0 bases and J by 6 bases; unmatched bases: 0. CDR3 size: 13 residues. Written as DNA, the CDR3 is TGCGCCAGCAGCTTGGGGGACAGGGGCGAGCAGTACTTC. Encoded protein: CASSLGDRGEQYF.

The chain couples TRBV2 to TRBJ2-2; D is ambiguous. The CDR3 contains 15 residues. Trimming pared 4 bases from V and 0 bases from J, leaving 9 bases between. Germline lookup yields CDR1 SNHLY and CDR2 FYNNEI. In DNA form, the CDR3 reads TGTGCCAGCAGTGCTGGGTGGACGAACACCGGGGAGCTGTTTTTT. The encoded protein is CASSAGWTNTGELFF. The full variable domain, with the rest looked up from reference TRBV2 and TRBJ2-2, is EPEVTQTPSHQVTQMGQEVILRCVPISNHLYFYWYRQILGQKVEFLVSFYNNEISEKSEIFDDQFSVERPDGSNFTLKIRSTKLEDSAMYFCASSAGWTNTGELFFGEGSRLTVL.

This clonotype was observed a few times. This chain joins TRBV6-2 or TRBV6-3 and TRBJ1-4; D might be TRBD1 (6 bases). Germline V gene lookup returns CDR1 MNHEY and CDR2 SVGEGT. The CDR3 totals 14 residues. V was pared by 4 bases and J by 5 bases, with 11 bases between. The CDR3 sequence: CASSSPGDNEKLFF. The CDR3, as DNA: TGTGCCAGCAGTTCTCCAGGGGACAATGAAAAACTGTTTTTT.